The clone carrying this T cell receptor (beta chain) was counted a single time. The antigen remains undetermined. The sample originates from a study of T cell responses to AZD1222 COVID-19 vaccine. Study results and caveats: Rises in breadth and depth of Spike-specific TCRs came after two AZD1222 doses. All repertoire sampling was performed exclusively after the peak T cell response. The CD4 TCRs associated with vaccination extended across spike and predominated at 160-218 and 743-854.

The CDR3 is 15 amino acids. The trim removed 5 bases at V and 3 bases at J, leaving 8 bases unmatched. The germline V gene has CDR1 SGHTA and CDR2 FQGNSA. TCRdb's table, derived via immunoSEQ multiplex PCR, lists solely in-frame clones and lacks some. The repertoire consists of approximately 110,000 clones, with about 88% occurring once and the leading ten covering about 15%. The sequences come from peripheral blood, collected on day 0 of AZD1222 vaccination. This chain uses TRBV7-2 with TRBJ2-3; 7 bases fit TRBD1. The sequence was collected from an adult in good health. The CDR3 region has the DNA TGTGCCAGCAGCGACGGGACAGTCTCGACAGATACGCAGTATTTT. Translated: CASSDGTVSTDTQYF.